This TCR beta chain was identified in a study of T cells in localized non-small cell lung cancer. The CDR3 length is 14 residues. V lost 0 bases and J lost 4, with 9 bases in between. Germline loops: CDR1 KGHSH, CDR2 LQKENI. Sequencing was performed with immunoSEQ multiplex PCR; in TCRdb, only in-frame clones are kept and a portion is missing. This sample has 32,000 or so clones, with 85% to 90% found just once. Remarks on this clone: Antigen specificity is unknown.

Study-level points and caveats: The greatest T cell clonality was found in uninvolved adjacent lung (higher than in tumor). The study detected a median roughly 61 of the top 100 tumor clones in adjacent lung.

The TCR comes from a man aged 40 to 75 with stage I lung adenocarcinoma. Sequences were derived from peripheral blood, sampled before any cancer treatment. The chain uses TRBV18 and TRBJ1-1; the D gene is possibly TRBD1 (6 bases). The CDR3 DNA reads TGTGCCAGCTCACCACCCCGGGGGGCCACTGAAGCTTTCTTT. As protein: CASSPPRGATEAFF.